Below, 19 T cell receptor beta chains from the same sample are listed, as sequenced in a study of blood T cell repertoires in COVID-19. Using immunoSEQ multiplex PCR, the repertoire was profiled, and TCRdb retains in-frame clones only, with some absent. The sample contains about 370,000 clones, 80% to 90% of which appear only once. Sequencing used peripheral blood. All receptors come from a woman in her thirties with COVID-19, enrolled during active disease.

The chain has TRBV3-1 (or the pseudogene TRBV3-2) and TRBJ2-3; TRBD1 might be the D (6 bases). V lost 1 base and J lost 7, with 12 bases in between. The CDR3 has 14 residues. Germline V lookup: CDR1 LGHDT, CDR2 YNNKEL (reference sequence). As DNA, the CDR3 is TGTGCCAGCAGCCAAGCGTCGCAGGGGCATACGCAGTATTTT. Protein: CASSQASQGHTQYF.

The chain has TRBV6-5 and TRBJ1-2, with 7 bases aligning to TRBD1. There are 14 residues in the CDR3. Germline V lookup: CDR1 MNHEY, CDR2 SVGAGI. The ends lost 6 bases at V and 4 bases at J; junction bases unmatched: 8. Written as DNA, the CDR3 is TGTGCCAGCAGCCCCGCAGGGGGACCCTATGGCTACACCTTC. Protein sequence: CASSPAGGPYGYTF.

The chain combines TRBV7-9 with TRBJ2-2; possible D gene TRBD1, 6 bases. CDR3 length equals 15 residues. Trimming took off 5 bases at V and 0 bases at J, with 10 bases between the two ends. The V gene's germline CDR1 is SEHNR and CDR2 FQNEAQ (reference sequence). CDR3 residues: CASSPGTTNTGELFF. The CDR3 nucleotides read TGTGCCAGCAGCCCCGGGACAACGAACACCGGGGAGCTGTTTTTT.

This clone was found once. J is TRBJ1-1 and V is TRBV29-1; D remains ambiguous. The length of the CDR3 is 11 residues. Germline loops: CDR1 SQVTM, CDR2 ANQGSEA. Trimming left V 7 bases short and J 2 bases short, with 8 bases between. The CDR3 nucleotides are TGCAGCGCGACAATTAACACTGAAGCTTTCTTT. It yields the protein CSATINTEAFF.

The chain couples TRBV19 to TRBJ2-1; 10 nucleotides match TRBD1. Germline V gives CDR1 LNHDA, CDR2 SQIVND (reference sequence). The ends lost 10 bases at V and 6 bases at J; junction bases unmatched: 12. The CDR3 is 15 residues long. In DNA form, the CDR3 reads TGTGCCACCGAACCTGGGACAGGGGTCACCAATGAGCAGTTCTTC. The encoded protein is CATEPGTGVTNEQFF. The full variable domain, completed using reference TRBV19 and TRBJ2-1, is DGGITQSPKYLFRKEGQNVTLSCEQNLNHDAMYWYRQDPGQGLRLIYYSQIVNDFQKGDIAEGYSVSREKKESFPLTVTSAQKNPTAFYLCATEPGTGVTNEQFFGPGTRLTVL.

This rearrangement joins TRBV10-3 to TRBJ2-3; perhaps TRBD1 as D (6 bases). This CDR3 contains 14 residues. The V and J ends lost 10 bases and 1 base respectively, with 15 bases between them. CDR1 and CDR2 from the germline V gene are ENHRY and SYGVKD. Here the CDR3 DNA reads TGTGCCACCTTACCCGGACAGCGCACAGATACGCAGTATTTT. Amino acids: CATLPGQRTDTQYF.

The rearrangement joins TRBV7-2 to TRBJ1-5, with 8 positions matching TRBD1. Germline V gene sequence: CDR1 SGHTA, CDR2 FQGNSA. The CDR3 loop spans 14 amino acids. V trimming: 4 bases; J trimming: 7 bases; junction bases outside the gene matches: 6. The CDR3 DNA is TGTGCCAGCAGCTCGACAGGGGCTGACCAGCCCCAGCATTTT. Protein product: CASSSTGADQPQHF.

This chain joins TRBV5-1 and TRBJ1-2, with TRBD1 matching 9 bases. The CDR3 covers 15 residues. The V segment lost 4 bases and the J segment 3 bases; nucleotides outside the gene matches: 7. CDR1 SGHRS and CDR2 YFSETQ come from the germline V gene. CDR3 sequence reads: CASSQTGGIDYGYTF. The CDR3 DNA follows: TGCGCCAGCAGCCAAACAGGGGGCATCGACTATGGCTACACCTTC.

The genes are TRBV7-8 and TRBJ2-1, with 10 positions matching TRBD1. J was trimmed by 5 bases and V by 5 bases; bases with no gene match: 3. Germline V gives CDR1 SGHVS, CDR2 FQNEAQ. This CDR3 is 14 amino acids long. CDR3 protein: CASSPGTGDNEQFF. The DNA of the CDR3 is TGTGCCAGCAGCCCAGGGACAGGGGACAATGAGCAGTTCTTC.

The chain uses TRBV5-8 and TRBJ2-1; the match to TRBD2 covers 11 bases. Looked up from germline, CDR1 is SGHTS and CDR2 is YDEGEE. This CDR3 comprises 15 residues. The J segment lost 5 bases and the V segment lost 3 bases, leaving 4 bases of the junction unmatched. In DNA, the CDR3 is TGTGCCAGCAGCTACTTTAGCGGGAGGGACAATGAGCAGTTCTTC. Translated: CASSYFSGRDNEQFF.

The chain joins TRBV13 to TRBJ2-1; the D gene is possibly TRBD2 (6 bases). This CDR3 has 17 amino acids. Deletions cut 5 bases from V and 8 bases from J, with 25 bases between. Germline CDR1 is PRHDT and CDR2 is FYEKMQ (reference sequence). The chain's CDR3 is CASSPPLWDSHFHEQFF. The DNA of the CDR3 is TGTGCCAGCAGCCCCCCACTGTGGGACTCCCACTTTCATGAGCAGTTCTTC.

This rearrangement joins TRBV5-1 to TRBJ2-1; D is ambiguous. The V gene lost 0 bases and the J gene lost 0 bases, with 13 bases spanning the gap. The CDR3 consists of 17 residues. The germline gives CDR1 SGHRS, CDR2 YFSETQ. As DNA, the CDR3 is TGCGCCAGCAGCTTGGCGTCCAGTGCCCTCTCCTACAATGAGCAGTTCTTC. Its translation is CASSLASSALSYNEQFF. The whole variable domain, filled in from reference TRBV5-1 and TRBJ2-1, reads KAGVTQTPRYLIKTRGQQVTLSCSPISGHRSVSWYQQTPGQGLQFLFEYFSETQRNKGNFPGRFSGRQFSNSRSEMNVSTLELGDSALYLCASSLASSALSYNEQFFGPGTRLTVL.

The chain recombines TRBV5-3 with TRBJ2-7, with 10 bases matching TRBD1. TRBV5-3 is sorted into the ORF group, with uncertain function. CDR3 length equals 19 residues. J gave up 1 base and V 3 bases, and 16 bases lay outside the gene matches. CDR3 residues: CARSSRVDRGDAPSYEQYV. CDR3 bases: TGTGCCAGAAGCTCGCGGGTGGACAGGGGGGATGCCCCATCCTACGAGCAGTACGTC.

In DNA, the CDR3 is TGTGCCAGCAGCCAAGAAAGACAGGGGGCGCCCGGCACAGATACGCAGTATTTT. It codes for CASSQERQGAPGTDTQYF. The chain couples TRBV4-2 to TRBJ2-3; TRBD1 aligns across 10 bases. The CDR3 runs 18 residues. V shed 0 bases, J shed 1 base, and the junction held 7 bases outside the gene matches. Germline CDR1 and CDR2: LGHNA and YNFKEQ.

The rearrangement links TRBV5-6 to TRBJ2-2; 10 nucleotides line up with TRBD1. The CDR3 has 16 residues. The ends lost 0 bases at V and 4 bases at J; junction bases unmatched: 3. Looked up from germline, CDR1 is SGHDT and CDR2 is YYEEEE. CDR3 sequence reads: CASSLVGTGVTGELFF. The CDR3 DNA sequence: TGTGCCAGCAGCTTGGTTGGGACAGGGGTCACCGGGGAGCTGTTTTTT.

V and J are TRBV4-1 and TRBJ2-1; D is possibly TRBD1 (5 bases). V lost 1 base and J lost 5, with 18 bases in between. Germline values: CDR1 MGHRA, CDR2 YSYEKL. The CDR3 is 17 residues long. Here the CDR3 reads CASSQGPIQGMDNEQFF. CDR3 bases: TGCGCCAGCAGCCAAGGCCCCATTCAGGGTATGGACAATGAGCAGTTCTTC.

This chain uses TRBV4-1 with TRBJ1-3; 7 bases fit TRBD1. This CDR3 is 17 amino acids long. The V gene end was trimmed by 1 base and the J gene end by 0 bases; junction bases not matched to a gene: 6. Germline lookup yields CDR1 MGHRA and CDR2 YSYEKL. The CDR3 region has the DNA TGCGCCAGCAGCCAAGTTAAGGGACAGAGCTCTGGAAACACCATATATTTT. As protein: CASSQVKGQSSGNTIYF.

The chain employs TRBV9 and TRBJ2-1; 7 nucleotides line up with TRBD2. This CDR3 is 13 amino acids long. After removal of 4 bases from V and 6 bases from J, the junction contained 4 bases not matched to a gene. In germline, CDR1 is SGDLS, CDR2 YYNGEE. CDR3 nucleotide sequence: TGTGCCAGCAGCCCCGGGAGGTTCAATGAGCAGTTCTTC. Its translation: CASSPGRFNEQFF.

The chain combines TRBV29-1 with TRBJ1-5; 8 nucleotides line up with TRBD1. In germline, CDR1 is SQVTM, CDR2 ANQGSEA. CDR3 length: 15 amino acids. Trimming at V came to 6 bases and at J to 2 bases, leaving 9 bases not matched to a gene. This CDR3 is CSVGTQGAGNQPQHF. The CDR3 nucleotides are TGCAGCGTAGGTACGCAGGGGGCAGGCAATCAGCCCCAGCATTTT.